Following are 9 T cell receptor beta chains from one sample sequenced in a study of Ad26.COV2.S vaccination and SARS-CoV-2 variants. TCRdb's table, derived via immunoSEQ multiplex PCR, lists solely in-frame clones and lacks some. The table shows fewer than 800,000 clones, with roughly nine tenths occurring only once. Sample treatment: some 19 received Ad26.COV2.S at low or high dose, single or two shots; roughly five received placebo; per-sample allocation not given. Following the first vaccine or placebo injection, samples were taken on day 63. The sequencing here drew on peripheral blood, taken in a trial of Ad26.COV2.S vaccine versus placebo. The origin of the receptors is a person between 18 and 59 years old who received the Ad26.COV2.S COVID-19 vaccine or a placebo.

The rearrangement joins TRBV29-1 to TRBJ2-5; D possibly uses TRBD1 or TRBD2 (6 bases each). This CDR3 contains 13 residues. Looked up from germline, CDR1 is SQVTM and CDR2 is ANQGSEA. V lost 6 bases to trimming and J lost 4 bases, with 15 bases between them. CDR3 nucleotide sequence: TGCAGCGTCCGGGGGCGTCTGGGAGAGACCCAGTACTTC. Protein: CSVRGRLGETQYF.

Written as DNA, the CDR3 is TGTGCCAGCAGCGTAGGGACTAGCGGTGTAGAGACCCAGTACTTC. It yields the protein CASSVGTSGVETQYF. This chain joins TRBV9 and TRBJ2-5; 10 bases fit TRBD2. This CDR3 region has 15 residues. Germline V gene lookup returns CDR1 SGDLS and CDR2 YYNGEE. J was trimmed by 4 bases and V by 0 bases; bases with no gene match: 3.

Points on this clone: Within the sample, other DNA sequences also encode this same CDR3. The J gene is TRBJ2-1, the V gene TRBV6-5; D gene unclear. The CDR3 is 13 amino acids. Trimming removed 0 bases at V and 9 bases at J, with 9 bases between. The germline V gene encodes CDR1 MNHEY and CDR2 SVGAGI. The CDR3 DNA reads TGTGCCAGCAGTTACTCGACGGGTAGTGAGCAGTTCTTC. It encodes CASSYSTGSEQFF.

The chain joins TRBV5-1 to TRBJ2-1; TRBD1 might be the D (5 bases). The ends were cut back, 4 bases at V and 9 bases at J, with 20 bases in the middle. In germline, CDR1 is SGHRS, CDR2 YFSETQ. The length of the CDR3 is 15 residues. DNA for the CDR3: TGCGCCAGCAGCCAGGGTTTGCGGCCCTCGGTTGAGCAGTTCTTC. Residues: CASSQGLRPSVEQFF.

The rearrangement joins TRBV19 to TRBJ2-7; weak D call: TRBD2 (6 bases). This CDR3 region has 15 residues. The V gene's germline CDR1 is LNHDA and CDR2 SQIVND (reference sequence). The germline V and J ends were trimmed by 1 base and 1 base, with 11 bases remaining between them. The CDR3 spells CASSIVQEGSYEQYF. DNA for the CDR3: TGTGCCAGTAGTATAGTGCAGGAGGGGTCCTACGAGCAGTACTTC.

The V gene is TRBV4-3, the J gene TRBJ2-2, with D perhaps TRBD1 (5 bases). With 0 bases removed from V and 6 bases from J, the gap between germline ends came to 20 bases. CDR3 size: 18 residues. Germline V gene data show CDR1 as LGHNA and CDR2 as YSLEER. The CDR3: CASSQDRSTGEYAGELFF. CDR3 DNA sequence: TGCGCCAGCAGCCAAGACCGTTCCACAGGCGAATACGCCGGGGAGCTGTTTTTT.

The J gene is TRBJ2-1, the V gene TRBV21-1; no check of the table's D call, TRBD2, against the DNA was made. TRBV21-1 is a known pseudogene. The CDR3 spans 15 residues. CDR3 DNA: TGTGCCAGATGGGAGAGGACCGCTTCCTACAATGAGCAGTTCTTC. It is translated as CARWERTASYNEQFF.

Only a few counts were recorded for this clone. This chain joins TRBV12-5 and TRBJ1-5; D call uncertain. V lost 4 bases and J 0 bases, leaving 10 bases between the germline ends. The length of the CDR3 is 15 residues. Germline CDR1 and CDR2: LGHNT and FRNRAP. As DNA, the CDR3 is TGTGCTAGTGGTTCCGGGGAATATAGCAATCAGCCCCAGCATTTT. Translated: CASGSGEYSNQPQHF.

As DNA, the CDR3 is TGCGCCAGCAGTCAGGCTGGAGGCTACACCTTC. It yields the protein CASSQAGGYTF. This rearrangement joins TRBV23-1 to TRBJ1-2; D is uncertain. TRBV23-1 qualifies as an ORF whose function is uncertain. V lost 3 bases, J lost 8 bases, and 7 bases lay in between. This CDR3 comprises 11 residues.